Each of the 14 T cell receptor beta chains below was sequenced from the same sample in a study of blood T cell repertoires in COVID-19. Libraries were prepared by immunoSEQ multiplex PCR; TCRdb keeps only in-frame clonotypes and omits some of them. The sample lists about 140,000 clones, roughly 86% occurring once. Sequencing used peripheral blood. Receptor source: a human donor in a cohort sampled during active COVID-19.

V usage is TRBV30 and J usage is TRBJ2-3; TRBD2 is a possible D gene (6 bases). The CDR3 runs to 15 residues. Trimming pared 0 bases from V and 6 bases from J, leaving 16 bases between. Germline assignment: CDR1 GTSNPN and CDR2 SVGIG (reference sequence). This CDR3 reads CAWSVRRLAKDTQYF. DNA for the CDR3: TGTGCCTGGAGTGTACGGAGGCTAGCGAAGGATACGCAGTATTTT.

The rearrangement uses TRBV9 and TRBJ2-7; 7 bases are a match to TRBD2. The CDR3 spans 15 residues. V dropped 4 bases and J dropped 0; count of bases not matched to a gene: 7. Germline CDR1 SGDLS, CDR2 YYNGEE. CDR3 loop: CASSPREAPSYEQYF. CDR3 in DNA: TGTGCCAGCAGCCCTCGGGAGGCACCCTCCTACGAGCAGTACTTC.

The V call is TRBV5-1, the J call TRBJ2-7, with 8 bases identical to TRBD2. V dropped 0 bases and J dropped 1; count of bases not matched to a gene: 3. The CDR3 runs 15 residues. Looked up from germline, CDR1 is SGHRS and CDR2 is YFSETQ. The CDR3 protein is CASSLGLAGSYEQYF. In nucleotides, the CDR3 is TGCGCCAGCAGCTTGGGCCTAGCGGGTTCCTACGAGCAGTACTTC.

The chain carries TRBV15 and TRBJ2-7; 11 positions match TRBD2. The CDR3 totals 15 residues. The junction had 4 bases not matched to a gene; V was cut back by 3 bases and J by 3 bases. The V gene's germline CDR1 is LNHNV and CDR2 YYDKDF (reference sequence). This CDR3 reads CATSSTSGGLYEQYF. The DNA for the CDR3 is TGTGCCACCAGCAGCACTAGCGGGGGCCTCTACGAGCAGTACTTC.

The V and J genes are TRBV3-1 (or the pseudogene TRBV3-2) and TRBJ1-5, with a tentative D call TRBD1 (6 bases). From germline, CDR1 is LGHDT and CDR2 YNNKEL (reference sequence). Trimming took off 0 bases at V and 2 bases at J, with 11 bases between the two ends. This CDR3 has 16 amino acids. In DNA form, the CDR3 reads TGTGCCAGCAGCCAAGAAGGGGGAAACGGCAATCAGCCCCAGCATTTT. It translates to CASSQEGGNGNQPQHF.

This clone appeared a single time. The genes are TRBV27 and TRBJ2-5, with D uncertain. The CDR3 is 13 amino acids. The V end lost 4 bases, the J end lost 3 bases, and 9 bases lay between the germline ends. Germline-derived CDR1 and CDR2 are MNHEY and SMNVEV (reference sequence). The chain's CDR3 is CASSSLAEETQYF. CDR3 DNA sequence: TGTGCCAGCAGTTCATTAGCAGAAGAGACCCAGTACTTC.

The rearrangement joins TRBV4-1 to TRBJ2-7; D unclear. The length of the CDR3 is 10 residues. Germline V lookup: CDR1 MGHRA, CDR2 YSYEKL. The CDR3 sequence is CASSQERVPV. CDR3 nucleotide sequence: TGCGCCAGCAGCCAAGAAAGAGTCCCTGTC.

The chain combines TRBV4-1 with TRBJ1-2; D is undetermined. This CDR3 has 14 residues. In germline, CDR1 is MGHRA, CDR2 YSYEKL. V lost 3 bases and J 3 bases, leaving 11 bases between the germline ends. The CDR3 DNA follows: TGCGCCAGCAGCCATCCCGGGGAGGACTATGGCTACACCTTC. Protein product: CASSHPGEDYGYTF.

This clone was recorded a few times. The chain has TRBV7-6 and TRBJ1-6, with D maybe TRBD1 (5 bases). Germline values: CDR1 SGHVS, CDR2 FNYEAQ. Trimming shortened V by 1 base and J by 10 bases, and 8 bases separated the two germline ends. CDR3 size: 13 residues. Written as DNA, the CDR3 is TGTGCCAGCAGCTTAGGGGGCCGGTCACCCCTCCACTTT. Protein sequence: CASSLGGRSPLHF.

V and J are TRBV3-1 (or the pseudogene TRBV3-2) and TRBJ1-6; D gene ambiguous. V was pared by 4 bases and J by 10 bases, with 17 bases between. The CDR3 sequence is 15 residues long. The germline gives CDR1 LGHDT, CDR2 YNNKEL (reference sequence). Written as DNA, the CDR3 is TGTGCCAGCAGCCCCGGACCGGGAATAGGGTCACCCCTCCACTTT. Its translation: CASSPGPGIGSPLHF.

CDR3: CASSLAGTGENYEQYF. CDR3 bases: TGCGCCAGCAGCTTGGCCGGGACAGGGGAGAACTACGAGCAGTACTTC. The rearrangement links TRBV5-1 to TRBJ2-7; 10 nucleotides line up with TRBD1. The CDR3 sequence is 16 residues long. V trimming: 0 bases; J trimming: 3 bases; junction bases outside the gene matches: 6. Per germline, CDR1 SGHRS and CDR2 YFSETQ.

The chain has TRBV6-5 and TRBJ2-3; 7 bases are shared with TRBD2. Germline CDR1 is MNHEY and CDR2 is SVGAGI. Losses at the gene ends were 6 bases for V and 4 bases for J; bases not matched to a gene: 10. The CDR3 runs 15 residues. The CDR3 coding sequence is TGTGCCAGCAGCGCCTTAGGAGGGAGGGCAGATACGCAGTATTTT. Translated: CASSALGGRADTQYF.

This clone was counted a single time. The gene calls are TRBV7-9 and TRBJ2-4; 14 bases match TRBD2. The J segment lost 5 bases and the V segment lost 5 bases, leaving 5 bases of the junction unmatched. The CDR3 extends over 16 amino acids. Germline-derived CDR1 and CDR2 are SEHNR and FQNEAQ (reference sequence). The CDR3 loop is CASSPGTSGGQNIQYF. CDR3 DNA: TGTGCCAGCAGCCCCGGGACTAGCGGGGGTCAAAACATTCAGTACTTC.

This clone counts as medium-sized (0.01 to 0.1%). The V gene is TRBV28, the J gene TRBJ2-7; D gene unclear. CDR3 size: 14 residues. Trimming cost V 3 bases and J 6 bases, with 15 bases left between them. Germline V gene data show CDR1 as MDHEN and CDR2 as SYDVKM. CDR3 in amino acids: CASSFDVWAIEQYF. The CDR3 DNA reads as TGTGCCAGCAGTTTCGACGTATGGGCCATCGAGCAGTACTTC.